This TCR beta chain was sequenced for a study of shared T cell receptors in the human thymus (dated by TCRdb to the early 2020s). About the study as a whole: The study investigated the way shared, self-reactive T-cell receptor alpha chains are produced in the human thymus.

Library preparation employed the immunoSEQ multiplex PCR assay. The source is immuneACCESS, and TCRdb retained only in-frame sequences with V and J called. Part of the clones is not carried over; for the studies checked, unresolved V genes explain less than half of this, and the remainder is unexplained. This sample has some 760,000 clones in its table, and 75% to 90% of those were observed once. The ten largest clones capture roughly 0.01% of the sample. About this clone itself: Its recognized antigen is unknown. Base qualities are missing; no much larger clone stands one base away.

At the junction V is shortened by 4 bases and J by 4 bases, with 18 bases in between. The germline V gene encodes CDR1 KGHSH and CDR2 LQKENI. The CDR3 covers 16 residues, taking in both the cysteine and the phenylalanine. Only CDR3 DNA remains: 48 bases, in frame from the first base. The sample also formed part of further work on human thymus T cells. The second study, in turn, reports: The donors were immunologically healthy infants in Finland who had open corrective cardiac surgery for congenital heart defects. The thymus tissue came from surgical resects taken out during corrective cardiac surgery. V and J gene segment usage appeared biased in both thymic and peripheral blood repertoires. Highly overlapping thymic TCR repertoires among unrelated individuals were reported in the related research. The study described the TCR alpha and beta repertoires in about eight infant thymus samples and a few matching peripheral blood samples. Donor ages ranged from about 7 to 244 days, and the cohort comprised about 6 male and a couple of female infants. Thymocytes were released mechanically from tissue and stored at -70 °C as pellets of roughly 9-31 million cells. Genomic DNA was extracted from frozen cell pellets with a QIAsymphony instrument. Using the immunoSEQ multiplex PCR assay, the TCRB and TCRAD loci were amplified from a standardized quantity of quality-controlled genomic DNA. The amplicons spanned the V(D)J region and were long enough to cover the CDR3 and allow V and J genes to be identified. The amplicons were sequenced on an Illumina platform via the commercial immunoSEQ service. Primer bias and sequencing errors were corrected as previously described, and TCRAD and TCRB definitions were based on the IMGT database. Analysis of the repertoires was done with immunoSEQ Analyzer 3.0 and VDJTools and included basic statistics, V/J segment usage, diversity estimates, rarefaction and pairwise overlap. Diversity was estimated with Chao1, ChaoE, Efron-Thisted, Shannon and inverse Simpson indices, and also on datasets down-sampled to the smallest sample. Repertoire overlap was assessed by strict matching of CDR3 nucleotide sequence, V gene and J gene, and clustering was done by Jaccard-based multidimensional scaling. On average, roughly 810,000 unique TCRB clonotypes were obtained from thymus samples, compared with 65,000 to 90,000 from blood samples.

Material for sequencing was thymocytes. The rearrangement joined TRBV18 to TRBJ2-3; the D region possibly corresponds to TRBD2 (6 bases align). The sequence was obtained from a girl in the first two years of life with a congenital heart defect. Donor details come from another sample of the same person, matched by shared clones. The sequenced DNA is TGTGCCAGCTCACTCGAGGGGCGGGGTAACTCAGATACGCAGTATTTT. Its translation is CASSLEGRGNSDTQYF.